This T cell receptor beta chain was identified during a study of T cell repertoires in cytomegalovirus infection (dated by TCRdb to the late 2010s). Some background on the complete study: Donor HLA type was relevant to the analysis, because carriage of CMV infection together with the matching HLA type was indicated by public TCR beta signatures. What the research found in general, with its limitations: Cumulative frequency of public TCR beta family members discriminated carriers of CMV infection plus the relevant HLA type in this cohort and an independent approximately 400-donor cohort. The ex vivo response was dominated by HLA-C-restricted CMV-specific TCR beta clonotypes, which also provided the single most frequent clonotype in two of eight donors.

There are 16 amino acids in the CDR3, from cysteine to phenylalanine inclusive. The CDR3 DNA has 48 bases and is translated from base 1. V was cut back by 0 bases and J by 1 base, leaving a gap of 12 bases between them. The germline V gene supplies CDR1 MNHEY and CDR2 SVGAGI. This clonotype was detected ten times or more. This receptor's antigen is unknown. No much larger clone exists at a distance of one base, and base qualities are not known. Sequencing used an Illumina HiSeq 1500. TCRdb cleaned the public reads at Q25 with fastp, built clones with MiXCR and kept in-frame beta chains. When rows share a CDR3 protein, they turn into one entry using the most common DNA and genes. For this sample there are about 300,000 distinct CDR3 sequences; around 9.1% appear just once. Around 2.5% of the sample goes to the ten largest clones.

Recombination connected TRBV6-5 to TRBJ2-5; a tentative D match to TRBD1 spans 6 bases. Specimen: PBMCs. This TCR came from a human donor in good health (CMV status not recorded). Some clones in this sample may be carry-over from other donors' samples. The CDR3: CASSYSFLDSQETQYF. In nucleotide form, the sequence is TGTGCCAGCAGTTACTCGTTTTTGGACAGCCAAGAGACCCAGTACTTC.